This T cell receptor (beta chain) was identified in a study of blood T cells in healthy people across ages. Through a sample-barcoded 5' primer and a J-beta primer mix, a second PCR was run for 7 to 11 cycles. A single record per CDR3 protein comes from TCRdb applying MiXCR to the 5' RACE reads. In the table there are some 1.5 million distinct CDR3 sequences, 28% of which are singletons. The receptor was derived from a woman younger than 45 in good health. The sequenced sample was blood.

In nucleotides, the CDR3 is TGTGCCAGCAGCTTAGGGGCTAGCGGGAGGGGATACGAGCAGTACTTC. This codes for CASSLGASGRGYEQYF. V gene TRBV7-2 combines with J gene TRBJ2-7; 12 nucleotides align to TRBD2. This CDR3 contains 16 residues. V was clipped by 1 base and J by 4 bases; unmatched bases: 5. Germline CDR1 and CDR2: SGHTA and FQGNSA.